The next 19 T cell receptor beta chains were all read from a single sample in a study of CD8+ T cells in alopecia areata. Indicated treatment: oral pan-JAK inhibitor, 5-10 mg twice daily. Sequencing used cDNA as its template, made by extracting RNA and reverse transcribing it. TCRdb's copy holds only in-frame clones and misses some; the assay was immunoSEQ multiplex PCR. The sample has around 190,000 clones; about three fifths are singletons. Sequences were derived from CD4+ T cells sorted from blood, sampled at week 4, from a patient treated with tofacitinib. Receptors originate from a human donor with alopecia areata.

The chain uses TRBV2 and TRBJ1-2; D is unclear. The CDR3 runs to 12 residues. Germline V CDR1 and CDR2: SNHLY, FYNNEI. Trimming pared 2 bases from V and 13 bases from J, leaving 14 bases between. This CDR3 reads CASSERAALPTF. Written as DNA, the CDR3 is TGTGCCAGCAGTGAACGGGCCGCCCTCCCCACCTTC.

CDR3: CSAQGLTNTGELFF. The CDR3 DNA reads as TGCAGCGCGCAGGGGCTTACGAACACCGGGGAGCTGTTTTTT. V usage is TRBV29-1 and J usage is TRBJ2-2, with TRBD1 as a possible D gene (6 bases). The CDR3 spans 14 residues. The V gene's germline CDR1 is SQVTM and CDR2 ANQGSEA. The V and J ends lost 7 bases and 0 bases respectively, with 12 bases between them.

V and J are TRBV4-1 and TRBJ1-1; D gene uncertain. Per germline, CDR1 MGHRA and CDR2 YSYEKL. V was shortened by 0 bases and J by 0 bases, with 8 bases between the two germline ends. This CDR3 comprises 15 residues. The CDR3 DNA reads TGCGCCAGCAGCCAAGATCGGATCATGAACACTGAAGCTTTCTTT. Translation: CASSQDRIMNTEAFF.

The J gene is TRBJ1-2, the V gene TRBV11-2; TRBD1 agrees at 7 bases. Germline V CDR1 and CDR2: SGHAT, FQNNGV. The J segment lost 4 bases and the V segment lost 8 bases, leaving 13 bases of the junction unmatched. The CDR3 runs 15 residues. CDR3 loop: CASGAQPGTAYGYTF. In DNA form, the CDR3 reads TGTGCCAGCGGGGCCCAACCAGGGACAGCCTATGGCTACACCTTC.

The sample holds a few counts of this clone. The genes are TRBV7-6 and TRBJ2-2, with 8 bases matching TRBD2. The CDR3 sequence is 15 residues long. CDR1 is SGHVS and CDR2 is FNYEAQ in the germline V gene. The J segment lost 1 base and the V segment lost 5 bases, leaving 3 bases of the junction unmatched. The CDR3 bases are TGTGCCAGCAGCGGTAGCGGGAAGAACACCGGGGAGCTGTTTTTT. Protein: CASSGSGKNTGELFF.

V and J are TRBV7-9 and TRBJ2-7; 7 nucleotides line up with TRBD1. V lost 2 bases to trimming and J lost 0 bases; unmatched junction nucleotides: 4. CDR1 and CDR2 from the germline V gene are SEHNR and FQNEAQ (reference sequence). This CDR3 region has 15 residues. CDR3 in amino acids: CASSLQGGSSYEQYF. CDR3 bases: TGTGCCAGCAGCTTACAAGGGGGCAGCTCCTACGAGCAGTACTTC. The full variable domain, rest sourced from reference TRBV7-9 and TRBJ2-7, is DTGVSQNPRHKITKRGQNVTFRCDPISEHNRLYWYRQTLGQGPEFLTYFQNEAQLEKSRLLSDRFSAERPKGSFSTLEIQRTEQGDSAMYLCASSLQGGSSYEQYFGPGTRLTVT.

The V and J genes are TRBV6-5 and TRBJ2-2, with D possibly being TRBD1 (5 bases). In germline, CDR1 is MNHEY, CDR2 SVGAGI. The CDR3 has 16 residues. V lost 2 bases and J 8 bases, leaving 18 bases between the germline ends. CDR3 in amino acids: CASSYTPPGPGGELFF. CDR3 nucleotide sequence: TGTGCCAGCAGTTACACCCCGCCAGGGCCTGGAGGGGAGCTGTTTTTT.

The chain recombines TRBV28 with TRBJ1-6; D might be TRBD1 (5 bases). The ends were cut back, 6 bases at V and 9 bases at J, with 15 bases in the middle. Germline lookup yields CDR1 MDHEN and CDR2 SYDVKM. This CDR3 region has 14 residues. CDR3 amino acids: CASSLSRVGSPLHF. Written as DNA, the CDR3 is TGTGCCAGCAGCTTAAGCAGGGTCGGTTCACCCCTCCACTTT.

This clone was observed a few times. The CDR3 coding sequence is TGTGCCAGCATACAGCAGCGTGACAATGAGCAGTTCTTC. Its translation is CASIQQRDNEQFF. The rearrangement joins TRBV2 to TRBJ2-1; D is ambiguous. Deletions cut 7 bases from V and 5 bases from J, with 12 bases between. The CDR3 runs 13 residues. Germline CDR1 reads SNHLY; CDR2 reads FYNNEI.

The chain carries TRBV29-1 and TRBJ2-5; a weak D match, TRBD1 (5 bases). Germline CDR1 and CDR2: SQVTM and ANQGSEA. V shed 0 bases and J shed 5 bases, with 10 bases lying between them. The CDR3 extends over 13 amino acids. The CDR3 loop reads CSVEEQERETQYF. The CDR3 DNA follows: TGCAGCGTTGAAGAACAGGAACGGGAGACCCAGTACTTC.

This sequence joins TRBV6-1 and TRBJ1-2; unclear D gene. Germline V gene lookup returns CDR1 MNHNS and CDR2 SASEGT. The V gene lost 4 bases and the J gene lost 6 bases, with 9 bases spanning the gap. This CDR3 is 12 amino acids long. DNA of the CDR3: TGTGCCAGCAGTGTAAGTGGAAATGGCTACACCTTC. Protein product: CASSVSGNGYTF.

This rearrangement joins TRBV11-2 to TRBJ2-3, with D perhaps matching TRBD1 (6 bases). The CDR3 length is 12 residues. Germline loops: CDR1 SGHAT, CDR2 FQNNGV. Trimming left V 3 bases short and J 5 bases short, with 6 bases between. CDR3 coding DNA: TGTGCCAGCAGCTTCAGGGGAGATACGCAGTATTTT. Protein: CASSFRGDTQYF.

The genes are TRBV6-5 and TRBJ2-3; 8 bases fit TRBD2. Germline CDR1 reads MNHEY; CDR2 reads SVGAGI. V was clipped by 9 bases and J by 6 bases; unmatched bases: 5. This CDR3 contains 12 residues. This CDR3 is CASRAGADTQYF. The CDR3 bases are TGTGCCAGTAGAGCGGGGGCCGATACGCAGTATTTT.

The V call is TRBV4-2, the J call TRBJ2-7; TRBD2 matches 8 bases. The CDR3 loop spans 14 amino acids. Germline V gene sequence: CDR1 LGHNA, CDR2 YNFKEQ. Trimming took 7 bases from V and 1 from J; bases not matched to a gene: 6. The CDR3, as DNA: TGTGCCAGCACCCCGGGGACTAGTTCCTACGAGCAGTACTTC. Translated, it gives CASTPGTSSYEQYF.

This chain joins TRBV5-4 and TRBJ1-4; no definite D call. V gave up 2 bases and J gave up 5 bases, with 4 bases separating them. The CDR3 contains 12 residues. The germline V gene encodes CDR1 SGHNT and CDR2 YYREEE (reference sequence). DNA of the CDR3: TGTGCCAGCAGCTTTGGGAATGAAAAACTGTTTTTT. Amino acids: CASSFGNEKLFF. The full variable domain, rest sourced from reference TRBV5-4 and TRBJ1-4, is ETGVTQSPTHLIKTRGQQVTLRCSSQSGHNTVSWYQQALGQGPQFIFQYYREEENGRGNFPPRFSGLQFPNYSSELNVNALELDDSALYLCASSFGNEKLFFGSGTQLSVL.

This chain joins TRBV5-4 and TRBJ2-7; D is undetermined. The CDR3 contains 14 residues. The germline CDR1 and CDR2 sequences are SGHNT and YYREEE (reference sequence). V lost 4 bases, J lost 2 bases, and 13 bases lay in between. The CDR3 nucleotides read TGTGCCAGCAGCGGCACAGTGGGTCCCTACGAGCAGTACTTC. This encodes CASSGTVGPYEQYF.

This clone turned up a few times. The chain links TRBV11-1 to TRBJ2-5; the D gene is possibly TRBD1 (5 bases). This CDR3 is built from 14 residues. Germline CDR1 reads SGHAT; CDR2 reads FQDESV (reference sequence). Deletions cut 5 bases from V and 2 bases from J, with 12 bases between. CDR3 in amino acids: CASSADQGQETQYF. CDR3 nucleotides: TGTGCCAGCAGCGCAGACCAGGGACAAGAGACCCAGTACTTC.

The chain recombines TRBV4-2 with TRBJ2-2, with D perhaps TRBD2 (5 bases). V was pared by 5 bases and J by 6 bases, with 13 bases between. Germline assignment: CDR1 LGHNA and CDR2 YNFKEQ. The CDR3 has 14 amino acids. CDR3 sequence (DNA): TGTGCCAGCAGCAGGGAGTCGGGTGCCGGGGAGCTGTTTTTT. Residues: CASSRESGAGELFF.

The chain couples TRBV7-2 to TRBJ1-5; D gene uncertain. CDR3 length: 15 residues. Trimming removed 5 bases at V and 6 bases at J, with 17 bases between. CDR1 and CDR2 from the germline V gene are SGHTA and FQGNSA. CDR3 nucleotides: TGTGCCAGCAGCCCACAGACCTCGGGGAGTCAGCCCCAGCATTTT. Amino acids: CASSPQTSGSQPQHF.